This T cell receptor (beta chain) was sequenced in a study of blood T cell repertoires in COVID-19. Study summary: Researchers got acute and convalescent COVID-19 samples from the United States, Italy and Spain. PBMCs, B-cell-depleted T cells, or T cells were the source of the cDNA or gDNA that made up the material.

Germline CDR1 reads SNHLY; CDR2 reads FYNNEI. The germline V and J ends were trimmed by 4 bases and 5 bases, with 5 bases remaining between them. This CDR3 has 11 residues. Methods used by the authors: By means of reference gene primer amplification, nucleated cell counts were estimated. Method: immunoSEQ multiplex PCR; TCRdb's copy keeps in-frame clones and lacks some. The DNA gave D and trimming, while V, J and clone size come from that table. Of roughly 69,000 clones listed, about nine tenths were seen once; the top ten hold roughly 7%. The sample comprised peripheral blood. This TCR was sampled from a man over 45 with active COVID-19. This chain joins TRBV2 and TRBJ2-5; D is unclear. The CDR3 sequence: CASSVSETQYF. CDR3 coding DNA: TGTGCCAGCAGTGTTAGTGAGACCCAGTACTTC.